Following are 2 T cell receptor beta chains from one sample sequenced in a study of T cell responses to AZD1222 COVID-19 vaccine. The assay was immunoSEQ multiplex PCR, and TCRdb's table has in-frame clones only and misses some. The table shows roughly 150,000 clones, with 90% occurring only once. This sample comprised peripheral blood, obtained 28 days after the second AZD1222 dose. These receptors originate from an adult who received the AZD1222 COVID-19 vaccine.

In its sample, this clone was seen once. The CDR3 here is CASSFVWDSNQPQHF. In nucleotides, the CDR3 is TGTGCCAGCAGTTTCGTATGGGATAGCAATCAGCCCCAGCATTTT. The chain couples TRBV28 to TRBJ1-5; D is uncertain. Trimming pared 3 bases from V and 0 bases from J, leaving 9 bases between. There are 15 residues in the CDR3. In germline, CDR1 is MDHEN, CDR2 SYDVKM. Full variable domain (rest looked up from reference TRBV28 and TRBJ1-5): DVKVTQSSRYLVKRTGEKVFLECVQDMDHENMFWYRQDPGLGLRLIYFSYDVKMKEKGDIPEGYSVSREKKERFSLILESASTNQTSMYLCASSFVWDSNQPQHFGDGTRLSIL.

This chain's CDR3 is CASSLGQLQATF. DNA of the CDR3: TGTGCCAGCAGTTTGGGACAGTTACAGGCCACCTTC. The genes are TRBV28 and TRBJ1-2, with TRBD1 matching 7 bases. CDR3 size: 12 residues. V was pared by 3 bases and J by 13 bases, with 8 bases of the junction left unmatched. Germline values: CDR1 MDHEN, CDR2 SYDVKM.